A single sample is the source of the 26 T cell receptor beta chains below, sequenced in a study of blood T cell repertoires in COVID-19 (dated by TCRdb to 2018 to 2021). The library was produced with the immunoSEQ multiplex PCR assay. The source is immuneACCESS, and TCRdb retained only in-frame sequences with V and J called. Part of the clones is not carried over; for the studies checked, unresolved V genes explain less than half of this, and the remainder is unexplained. This sample comprises 15,000 to 19,000 clones, more than 75% of them detected only once. The biggest ten clones account for 20% to 25% of the sample. The sequenced material came from peripheral blood. All receptors come from a man of 80 years or more with active or convalescent COVID-19.

This sequence joins TRBV18 and TRBJ1-1, with 7 bases matching TRBD1. CDR3 size: 15 residues. Per germline, CDR1 KGHSH and CDR2 LQKENI. The ends lost 6 bases at V and 6 bases at J; junction bases unmatched: 13. CDR3 protein: CASSRRTGGGPEAFF. The CDR3 nucleotides are TGTGCCAGCTCCCGTCGGACAGGCGGGGGGCCTGAAGCTTTCTTT.

CDR3 nucleotides: TGCGCCAGCAGCCACGAGGGACAGGGGTACGAGCAGTACTTC. Its translation: CASSHEGQGYEQYF. This rearrangement joins TRBV4-1 to TRBJ2-7; 10 nucleotides match TRBD1. Germline trimming cut 3 bases from V and 4 bases from J; bases unmatched to any gene: 3. The germline gives CDR1 MGHRA, CDR2 YSYEKL. CDR3 length equals 14 residues.

The V call is TRBV5-1, the J call TRBJ1-2, with unresolved D. The CDR3 has 14 amino acids. Germline V gene lookup returns CDR1 SGHRS and CDR2 YFSETQ. The V end lost 0 bases, the J end lost 6 bases, and 12 bases lay between the germline ends. The CDR3 sequence: CASSLESTIDGYTF. DNA of the CDR3: TGCGCCAGCAGCTTGGAGTCGACAATAGATGGCTACACCTTC. The full variable domain, in which reference TRBV5-1 and TRBJ1-2 provide the parts outside the CDR3, is KAGVTQTPRYLIKTRGQQVTLSCSPISGHRSVSWYQQTPGQGLQFLFEYFSETQRNKGNFPGRFSGRQFSNSRSEMNVSTLELGDSALYLCASSLESTIDGYTFGSGTRLTVV.

The V gene is TRBV13, the J gene TRBJ1-6; 7 bases are a match to TRBD1. CDR1 is PRHDT, CDR2 FYEKMQ, per germline (reference sequence). This CDR3 is built from 17 residues. Trimming removed 8 bases from V and 9 bases from J; junction bases left unmatched: 19. The DNA of the CDR3 is TGTGCCAGCCAGACAGGGAAAGCTAAGGCGATGGGTTCACCCCTCCACTTT. Residues: CASQTGKAKAMGSPLHF.

V is TRBV4-3 and J is TRBJ2-2, with D unresolved. The CDR3 totals 16 residues. Germline V gene sequence: CDR1 LGHNA, CDR2 YSLEER. V lost 1 base and J lost 2, with 11 bases in between. CDR3 DNA: TGCGCCAGCAGCCAAGGCACCGGGTCCAACACCGGGGAGCTGTTTTTT. Translation: CASSQGTGSNTGELFF.

The V gene is TRBV29-1, the J gene TRBJ1-2; 11 bases are a match to TRBD1. This CDR3 comprises 15 residues. Germline CDR1 SQVTM, CDR2 ANQGSEA. The V gene end was trimmed by 5 bases and the J gene end by 4 bases; junction bases not matched to a gene: 9. The CDR3 coding sequence is TGCAGCGTTTCAACCGGGACAGGGGGGACCTATGGCTACACCTTC. This codes for CSVSTGTGGTYGYTF.

The rearrangement joins TRBV11-2 to TRBJ2-1, with 15 bases lining up with TRBD2. CDR3 size: 16 residues. J gave up 6 bases and V 5 bases, and 5 bases lay outside the gene matches. Germline V CDR1 and CDR2: SGHAT, FQNNGV. In DNA form, the CDR3 reads TGTGCCAGCAGCCCGGGGACTAGCGGGGGGATCAATGAGCAGTTCTTC. Amino acid sequence: CASSPGTSGGINEQFF.

This chain connects TRBV30 to TRBJ1-5, with D perhaps matching TRBD1 (5 bases). Between the trimmed V and J ends, which lost 0 bases and 6 bases, there was a span of 12 bases. Germline lookup yields CDR1 GTSNPN and CDR2 SVGIG (reference sequence). This CDR3 has 14 amino acids. CDR3 DNA sequence: TGTGCCTGGAGTGTGTCAGGGTATGGTCAGCCCCAGCATTTT. Translation: CAWSVSGYGQPQHF.

The chain links TRBV28 to TRBJ1-5; maybe TRBD1 (6 bases). V was trimmed by 2 bases and J by 6 bases, leaving 11 bases between them. This CDR3 has 14 residues. CDR1 is MDHEN, CDR2 SYDVKM, per germline. The CDR3 DNA reads as TGTGCCAGCAGTTTAGGGGGGGCGGGTCAGCCCCAGCATTTT. Amino acid sequence: CASSLGGAGQPQHF.

This rearrangement joins TRBV10-3 to TRBJ2-3, with D perhaps TRBD2 (5 bases). Germline V gene data show CDR1 as ENHRY and CDR2 as SYGVKD. The V end lost 4 bases, the J end lost 0 bases, and 14 bases lay between the germline ends. The length of the CDR3 is 16 residues. The CDR3 region has the DNA TGTGCCATCAGTGGAGAGGGTGCCCGTAGCACAGATACGCAGTATTTT. It yields the protein CAISGEGARSTDTQYF.

The chain joins TRBV12-5 to TRBJ2-2, with 9 bases identical to TRBD1. The CDR3 is 13 residues long. V lost 5 bases, J lost 6 bases, and 1 base stayed unmatched. Germline CDR1 and CDR2: LGHNT and FRNRAP. In DNA form, the CDR3 reads TGTGCTAGTGGTCGACAGGGGGCCGGGGAGCTGTTTTTT. Translated: CASGRQGAGELFF.

The rearrangement uses TRBV7-3 and TRBJ2-7, with 7 bases that match TRBD1. Germline loops: CDR1 SGHTA, CDR2 FQGTGA. The CDR3 length is 14 residues. V shed 5 bases, J shed 6 bases, and the junction held 10 bases outside the gene matches. As DNA, the CDR3 is TGTGCCAGCAGCCTCGGACAGGAGCTGGGCGAGCAGTACTTC. Its translation is CASSLGQELGEQYF.

The chain links TRBV7-2 to TRBJ2-7; 9 positions agree with TRBD1. Trimming took 1 base from V and 7 from J; bases not matched to a gene: 5. The CDR3 has 14 residues. Germline V CDR1 and CDR2: SGHTA, FQGNSA. Here the CDR3 reads CASSLVQGAREQYF. The CDR3 DNA reads as TGTGCCAGCAGCTTAGTACAGGGGGCGCGTGAGCAGTACTTC.

The chain carries TRBV10-3 and TRBJ2-1; weak D call: TRBD2 (6 bases). V shed 0 bases and J shed 8 bases, with 11 bases lying between them. Germline V gene sequence: CDR1 ENHRY, CDR2 SYGVKD. The CDR3 runs to 14 residues. The CDR3, as DNA: TGTGCCATCAGTGAGTCCGCGGGGTTCGATGAGCAGTTCTTC. Amino acid sequence: CAISESAGFDEQFF.

The chain is built from TRBV4-2 and TRBJ1-4; 7 nucleotides line up with TRBD1. V gave up 1 base and J gave up 4 bases; unmatched junction bases: 3. There are 15 residues in the CDR3. Germline values: CDR1 LGHNA, CDR2 YNFKEQ. This CDR3 is CASSQATGFNEKLFF. CDR3 in DNA: TGTGCCAGCAGCCAAGCGACAGGGTTTAATGAAAAACTGTTTTTT.

This clone has only one observation. J is TRBJ2-5 and V is TRBV6-5; maybe TRBD1 (5 bases). CDR3 length equals 14 residues. Germline lookup yields CDR1 MNHEY and CDR2 SVGAGI. V gave up 8 bases and J gave up 5 bases, with 18 bases separating them. The CDR3 DNA is TGTGCCAGCGCCGGTGGGGCCCTCGGGGAGACCCAGTACTTC. Its protein product is CASAGGALGETQYF.

V gene TRBV30 combines with J gene TRBJ2-5, with TRBD1 matching over 9 bases. This CDR3 region has 12 residues. V was clipped by 4 bases and J by 12 bases; unmatched bases: 9. Germline CDR1 reads GTSNPN; CDR2 reads SVGIG (reference sequence). Written as DNA, the CDR3 is TGTGCCTGGACCCCCGGACAGGGGTTAAAGTACTTC. Translated: CAWTPGQGLKYF.

This clone was recorded only once. The rearrangement links TRBV18 to TRBJ2-1; weak D call: TRBD2 (5 bases). Looked up from germline, CDR1 is KGHSH and CDR2 is LQKENI. This CDR3 contains 12 residues. V was pared by 2 bases and J by 7 bases, with 6 bases between. CDR3 loop: CASSPTGNEQFF. CDR3 DNA sequence: TGTGCCAGCTCACCAACGGGAAATGAGCAGTTCTTC.

The chain has TRBV19 and TRBJ2-4; D might be TRBD1 (6 bases). V was pared by 4 bases and J by 3 bases, with 10 bases between. Germline lookup yields CDR1 LNHDA and CDR2 SQIVND (reference sequence). CDR3 length equals 14 residues. CDR3 in DNA: TGTGCCAGTAGTAATCCAGGGGACAAAAACATTCAGTACTTC. It encodes CASSNPGDKNIQYF. Filled out from reference TRBV19 and TRBJ2-4, the complete variable domain reads DGGITQSPKYLFRKEGQNVTLSCEQNLNHDAMYWYRQDPGQGLRLIYYSQIVNDFQKGDIAEGYSVSREKKESFPLTVTSAQKNPTAFYLCASSNPGDKNIQYFGAGTRLSVL.

This chain joins TRBV30 and TRBJ1-2; 7 bases fit TRBD1. The germline V gene has CDR1 GTSNPN and CDR2 SVGIG (reference sequence). Trimming cost V 3 bases and J 2 bases; bases outside gene matches: 9. The CDR3 extends over 15 amino acids. The CDR3 nucleotides read TGTGCCTGGAGCTACCTGACAGGGCTGAACTATGGCTACACCTTC. Translation gives CAWSYLTGLNYGYTF. The variable domain in full, with the rest retrieved from reference TRBV30 and TRBJ1-2, is SQTIHQWPATLVQPVGSPLSLECTVEGTSNPNLYWYRQAAGRGLQLLFYSVGIGQISSEVPQNLSASRPQDRQFILSSKKLLLSDSGFYLCAWSYLTGLNYGYTFGSGTRLTVV.

The rearrangement links TRBV6-4 to TRBJ1-5; no firm D call. The length of the CDR3 is 13 residues. The germline V gene has CDR1 MRHNA and CDR2 SNTAGT. Trimming removed 5 bases from V and 0 bases from J, with 5 bases in between. The CDR3 loop is CASSSDSNQPQHF. CDR3 nucleotide sequence: TGTGCCAGCAGTAGCGATAGCAATCAGCCCCAGCATTTT.

This clone was observed a few times. The chain links TRBV5-6 to TRBJ1-1, with TRBD1 as a possible D gene (5 bases). The V gene lost 3 bases and the J gene lost 1 base, with 13 bases spanning the gap. Germline CDR1 SGHDT, CDR2 YYEEEE. The CDR3 loop spans 15 amino acids. The CDR3 here is CASSSYGTRNTEAFF. CDR3 bases: TGTGCCAGCAGCTCCTACGGGACTCGGAACACTGAAGCTTTCTTT.

The rearrangement links TRBV5-4 to TRBJ2-7; 7 bases are a match to TRBD1. The CDR3 covers 15 residues. V lost 5 bases to trimming and J lost 1 base; unmatched junction nucleotides: 9. Germline loops: CDR1 SGHNT, CDR2 YYREEE (reference sequence). The CDR3 DNA follows: TGTGCCAGCAGGCGACAGGGTGATGCATCCTACGAGCAGTACTTC. Translating it yields CASRRQGDASYEQYF.

The V gene is TRBV12-3 or TRBV12-4, the J gene TRBJ2-2; D gene ambiguous. The V end lost 2 bases, the J end lost 6 bases, and 4 bases lay between the germline ends. The CDR3 is 12 residues long. CDR3 nucleotides: TGTGCCAGCAGTTTACATCCCGGGGAGCTGTTTTTT. Its protein product is CASSLHPGELFF.

The genes are TRBV28 and TRBJ1-1; the match to TRBD1 covers 7 bases. The V and J ends lost 5 bases and 5 bases, in that order; junction bases with no gene match: 8. The CDR3 sequence is 14 residues long. Germline-derived CDR1 and CDR2 are MDHEN and SYDVKM. CDR3 sequence reads: CASSALQGWTEAFF. Here the CDR3 DNA reads TGTGCCAGCAGTGCGCTACAGGGGTGGACTGAAGCTTTCTTT.

The chain employs TRBV19 and TRBJ2-7, with 9 bases fitting TRBD2. V shed 5 bases, J shed 7 bases, and the junction held 12 bases outside the gene matches. Germline V lookup: CDR1 LNHDA, CDR2 SQIVND (reference sequence). This CDR3 is 15 amino acids long. Written as DNA, the CDR3 is TGTGCCAGTAGTGTAGGGACTAGCCTCGTCAGGGAGCAGTACTTC. Protein: CASSVGTSLVREQYF.